These 26 T cell receptor beta chains share one sample of origin, sequenced in a study of neurological immune-mediated disorders. TCRdb reprocessed the 5' RACE reads via MiXCR and lists one record per CDR3 protein. The sample consists of about 16,000 distinct CDR3 sequences, roughly a fifth of them appearing once. Sequenced input: PBMCs. All receptors derive from a man in his fifties in good health.

The table lists this clonotype with many counts. The rearrangement links TRBV7-2 to TRBJ2-5; 8 bases match TRBD2. The germline V gene has CDR1 SGHTA and CDR2 FQGNSA. This CDR3 spans 16 amino acids. V trimming: 4 bases; J trimming: 2 bases; junction bases outside the gene matches: 9. The CDR3 bases are TGTGCCAGCAGCTGGGGACCGGGGGGGAATCAAGAGACCCAGTACTTC. Protein sequence: CASSWGPGGNQETQYF.

In its sample, this clonotype ranks as medium-sized. The CDR3 nucleotides read TGCGCCAGCAGCTTGTCCACCCCGGGGTCCCAGTACTTC. This gives the protein CASSLSTPGSQYF. The rearrangement uses TRBV5-1 and TRBJ2-5; D is possibly TRBD2 (5 bases). CDR1 SGHRS and CDR2 YFSETQ come from the germline V gene. Trimming removed 1 base from V and 9 bases from J, with 13 bases in between. CDR3 size: 13 residues.

By share, this clonotype counts as medium-sized. This chain joins TRBV12-3 or TRBV12-4 and TRBJ1-2; D remains unclear. V lost 1 base to trimming and J lost 2 bases, with 8 bases between them. This CDR3 spans 14 amino acids. The CDR3 DNA reads as TGTGCCAGCAGTTTAGGCAGTGGGAACTATGGCTACACCTTC. Encoded protein: CASSLGSGNYGYTF.

The sample holds a few counts of this clonotype. The chain has TRBV5-1 and TRBJ1-1; D unclear. The CDR3 is 13 residues long. CDR1 is SGHRS, CDR2 YFSETQ, per germline. Trimming took off 4 bases at V and 4 bases at J, with 11 bases between the two ends. CDR3 loop: CASSARGGTEAFF. CDR3 DNA sequence: TGCGCCAGCAGCGCCCGAGGTGGCACTGAAGCTTTCTTT.

This clonotype was detected ten times or more. The chain carries TRBV29-1 and TRBJ2-3; 7 nucleotides match TRBD2. This CDR3 spans 14 amino acids. The junction had 6 bases not matched to a gene; V was cut back by 2 bases and J by 4 bases. Germline lookup yields CDR1 SQVTM and CDR2 ANQGSEA. The CDR3 sequence is CSVESPAGSDTQYF. The CDR3 region has the DNA TGCAGCGTTGAAAGCCCAGCGGGATCAGATACGCAGTATTTT.

The sample holds many counts of this clonotype. The chain links TRBV15 to TRBJ2-2; D is perhaps TRBD1 (6 bases). V dropped 2 bases and J dropped 4 bases, with 14 bases sitting between them. The CDR3 has 16 residues. Germline CDR1 reads LNHNV; CDR2 reads YYDKDF (reference sequence). CDR3 DNA: TGTGCCACCAGCAGAACCCAGGGGCCGAGCACCGGGGAGCTGTTTTTT. Translated, it gives CATSRTQGPSTGELFF.

The gene calls are TRBV29-1 and TRBJ2-7; 9 bases align to TRBD2. CDR1 is SQVTM, CDR2 ANQGSEA, per germline. The CDR3 contains 12 residues. The V and J ends lost 0 bases and 8 bases, in that order; junction bases with no gene match: 2. The CDR3 sequence: CSVEDAGGKQYF. The CDR3 DNA follows: TGCAGCGTTGAAGATGCGGGGGGGAAGCAGTACTTC.

This clonotype was seen repeatedly, ten times or more. CDR3 in DNA: TGTGCCAGCAGATACCAACTAGCGGGGAACTACAATGAGCAGTTCTTC. This encodes CASRYQLAGNYNEQFF. The rearrangement uses TRBV6-2 or TRBV6-3 and TRBJ2-1; 10 bases fit TRBD2. This CDR3 spans 16 amino acids. V gave up 6 bases and J gave up 3 bases; unmatched junction bases: 8. CDR1 MNHEY and CDR2 SVGEGT come from the germline V gene.

This clonotype was seen many times. V and J are TRBV20-1 and TRBJ2-2; 10 bases agree with TRBD1. Trimming removed 0 bases from V and 8 bases from J; junction bases left unmatched: 3. Germline loops: CDR1 DFQATT, CDR2 SNEGSKA (reference sequence). CDR3 length: 14 residues. The CDR3 region is CSARDDRGPGELFF. The CDR3 coding sequence is TGCAGTGCTAGAGATGACAGGGGGCCGGGGGAGCTGTTTTTT.

This clonotype was found many times. The V gene is TRBV11-2, the J gene TRBJ2-5, with D tentatively TRBD1 (5 bases). Trimming took off 4 bases at V and 5 bases at J, with 20 bases between the two ends. Germline V gene data show CDR1 as SGHAT and CDR2 as FQNNGV. The CDR3 spans 16 residues. CDR3 sequence reads: CASSSNRGRGFETQYF. The CDR3 nucleotides are TGTGCCAGCAGCTCCAACCGAGGAAGGGGATTTGAGACCCAGTACTTC.

This clonotype is labeled as medium-sized. The rearrangement uses TRBV10-3 and TRBJ2-1; TRBD2 matches 9 bases. In germline, CDR1 is ENHRY, CDR2 SYGVKD. The CDR3 is 14 amino acids. The V and J ends lost 5 bases and 1 base, in that order; junction bases with no gene match: 0. The DNA for the CDR3 is TGTGCCATCAGTCTAGCGGGGTCCTACAATGAGCAGTTCTTC. Translated: CAISLAGSYNEQFF.

In this sample, this clonotype is medium-sized (0.01 to 0.1%). This chain uses TRBV6-1 with TRBJ2-2; TRBD1 aligns across 8 bases. Germline CDR1 MNHNS, CDR2 SASEGT. V dropped 8 bases and J dropped 4; count of bases not matched to a gene: 6. The CDR3 totals 14 residues. The CDR3 DNA is TGTGCCAGCTGTAGGACAGGGCTCACCGGGGAGCTGTTTTTT. Protein sequence: CASCRTGLTGELFF.

This sequence joins TRBV5-6 and TRBJ2-1, with 10 bases aligning to TRBD2. The CDR3 runs to 15 residues. CDR1 is SGHDT, CDR2 YYEEEE, per germline. V was pared by 2 bases and J by 4 bases, with 3 bases of the junction left unmatched. CDR3 amino acids: CASSFAGLAYNEQFF. The CDR3, as DNA: TGTGCCAGCAGCTTTGCGGGACTAGCGTACAATGAGCAGTTCTTC.

This clonotype is medium-sized within its sample. The chain employs TRBV10-3 and TRBJ2-7; 13 bases align to TRBD2. In germline, CDR1 is ENHRY, CDR2 SYGVKD. The ends lost 0 bases at V and 7 bases at J; junction bases unmatched: 9. This CDR3 comprises 17 residues. CDR3 bases: TGTGCCATCAGTGAGTCGACTAGCGGGAGGCCGCTCGGGGAGCAGTACTTC. Protein product: CAISESTSGRPLGEQYF.

This clonotype ranks as medium-sized. The rearrangement uses TRBV12-3 or TRBV12-4 and TRBJ1-1; TRBD1 aligns across 8 bases. Germline trimming cut 1 base from V and 5 bases from J; bases unmatched to any gene: 6. The CDR3 consists of 15 residues. This CDR3 reads CASSLETDRDTEAFF. The CDR3 nucleotides read TGTGCCAGCAGTTTAGAAACGGACAGGGATACTGAAGCTTTCTTT.

This clonotype was counted many times. V gene TRBV5-1 combines with J gene TRBJ2-3, with 7 bases that match TRBD1. CDR3 length: 14 amino acids. V dropped 0 bases and J dropped 5; count of bases not matched to a gene: 3. The germline gives CDR1 SGHRS, CDR2 YFSETQ. CDR3 sequence reads: CASSLGQGRDTQYF. CDR3 nucleotide sequence: TGCGCCAGCAGCTTGGGACAGGGTAGAGATACGCAGTATTTT.

The table lists this clonotype with many counts. CDR3 sequence reads: CASTFRAGAPSGYTF. The CDR3 nucleotides read TGTGCCAGCACTTTCCGAGCGGGGGCTCCCTCTGGCTACACCTTC. The chain links TRBV27 to TRBJ1-2, with D possibly matching TRBD1 (6 bases). CDR3 length equals 15 residues. Between the trimmed V and J ends, which lost 7 bases and 7 bases, there was a span of 22 bases. Germline CDR1 MNHEY, CDR2 SMNVEV (reference sequence).

This clonotype was seen many times. The gene calls are TRBV4-3 and TRBJ2-5, with a weak D call TRBD2 (6 bases). The V and J ends lost 4 bases and 3 bases respectively, with 24 bases between them. This CDR3 is 18 amino acids long. Germline V lookup: CDR1 LGHNA, CDR2 YSLEER. In DNA, the CDR3 is TGCGCCAGCAGCCCAAGCCCTTCTCCCGGGAGCGAAGAAGAGACCCAGTACTTC. Its translation is CASSPSPSPGSEEETQYF.

The rearrangement joins TRBV4-1 to TRBJ2-2; the match to TRBD2 covers 10 bases. V lost 10 bases and J lost 4; bases outside the gene matches: 9. The CDR3 has 15 residues. CDR1 and CDR2 (germline): MGHRA, YSYEKL. CDR3 DNA sequence: TGCGCCACCGCGGGAGGACTAGCGGCCACCGGGGAGCTGTTTTTT. This sequence encodes CATAGGLAATGELFF.

J is TRBJ2-3 and V is TRBV20-1, with 7 bases lining up with TRBD2. The CDR3 runs to 12 residues. The V segment lost 3 bases and the J segment 6 bases; nucleotides outside the gene matches: 3. The germline gives CDR1 DFQATT, CDR2 SNEGSKA (reference sequence). DNA for the CDR3: TGCAGTGCTAGCGGGAGGTGGGATACGCAGTATTTT. It encodes CSASGRWDTQYF.

The rearrangement links TRBV7-2 to TRBJ2-7; 8 bases are shared with TRBD2. The V and J ends lost 2 bases and 0 bases, in that order; junction bases with no gene match: 3. Germline V gene data show CDR1 as SGHTA and CDR2 as FQGNSA. The CDR3 extends over 15 amino acids. This CDR3 is CASSLSGGSSYEQYF. For the CDR3, the DNA is TGTGCCAGCAGCTTAAGCGGGGGAAGCTCCTACGAGCAGTACTTC.

This clonotype was detected many times. V usage is TRBV5-6 and J usage is TRBJ1-2; TRBD1 matches 7 bases. This CDR3 is built from 15 residues. After removal of 6 bases from V and 7 bases from J, the junction contained 15 bases not matched to a gene. Germline V gives CDR1 SGHDT, CDR2 YYEEEE. CDR3: CASITMTTGRTGYTF. The CDR3 nucleotides read TGTGCCAGCATCACTATGACGACAGGGCGGACTGGCTACACCTTC.

This clonotype was recorded at least ten times. The chain couples TRBV6-5 to TRBJ2-2, with 8 bases aligning to TRBD2. Germline-derived CDR1 and CDR2 are MNHEY and SVGAGI. The V and J ends lost 1 base and 4 bases, in that order; junction bases with no gene match: 2. The CDR3 is 15 amino acids. This CDR3 is CASSYFLAGTGELFF. Written as DNA, the CDR3 is TGTGCCAGCAGTTACTTTCTAGCGGGCACCGGGGAGCTGTTTTTT.

Only a few counts were recorded for this clonotype. The chain employs TRBV28 and TRBJ2-7; D is ambiguous. The CDR3 consists of 11 residues. From germline, CDR1 is MDHEN and CDR2 SYDVKM. V shed 2 bases and J shed 4 bases, with 3 bases lying between them. The CDR3 region is CASSLGYEQYF. The CDR3 nucleotides are TGTGCCAGCAGTTTAGGGTACGAGCAGTACTTC.

This chain uses TRBV20-1 with TRBJ2-1; D may be TRBD2 (6 bases). Trimming removed 3 bases from V and 11 bases from J, with 20 bases in between. This CDR3 contains 14 residues. The V gene's germline CDR1 is DFQATT and CDR2 SNEGSKA (reference sequence). The CDR3 nucleotides read TGCAGTGCTAGTCGCCTAGCGAGAAAATCAAAGCAGTTCTTC. It encodes CSASRLARKSKQFF.

This clonotype was observed many times. This rearrangement joins TRBV7-2 to TRBJ1-5, with TRBD1 as a possible D gene (6 bases). The CDR3 extends over 19 amino acids. V gave up 1 base and J gave up 0 bases, with 19 bases separating them. Germline CDR1 and CDR2: SGHTA and FQGNSA. The CDR3 reads CASSLGGRGVDSSNQPQHF. For the CDR3, the DNA is TGTGCCAGCAGCTTAGGGGGGCGGGGGGTTGACAGTAGCAATCAGCCCCAGCATTTT.